This is a list of T cell receptor beta chains from one sample in a study of blood T cell repertoires in COVID-19. The data were produced by immunoSEQ multiplex PCR, yet TCRdb's version contains in-frame clones alone and is incomplete. Here the sample spans about 30,000 clones, roughly 82% being singletons. The sample taken for sequencing was peripheral blood. The receptors were gathered from a human donor in a cohort sampled during active COVID-19. CDR3s include the opening cysteine and the closing phenylalanine or tryptophan. D genes are given only for firm matches. The listing skips clone size in some rows; elsewhere it reads once, few, many or a size class.

V gene: TRBV11-2
J gene: TRBJ2-7
D gene: NA
clone size: NA
CDR3 DNA: TGTGCCAGCAGCTTAGCAATGGGGCCTGGGGGGGAGCAGTACTTC
CDR3 protein: CASSLAMGPGGEQYF

V gene: TRBV19
J gene: TRBJ1-5
D gene: TRBD1
clone size: once
CDR3 DNA: TGTGCCAGTAGTATAAGACAGGGAGGTCAGCCCCAGCATTTT
CDR3 protein: CASSIRQGGQPQHF

V gene: TRBV7-2
J gene: TRBJ2-7
D gene: NA
clone size: NA
CDR3 DNA: TGTGCCAGCAGCGTGGACAGCGCCTACGAGCAGTACTTC
CDR3 protein: CASSVDSAYEQYF

V gene: TRBV19
J gene: TRBJ1-6
D gene: NA
clone size: NA
CDR3 DNA: TGTGCCAGTAGGTACAGCCCCTATAATTCACCCCTCCACTTT
CDR3 protein: CASRYSPYNSPLHF

V gene: TRBV4-2
J gene: TRBJ2-7
D gene: NA
clone size: NA
CDR3 DNA: TGTGCCAGCAGCCAAGACCCAGGGGTGGATGAGCAGTACTTC
CDR3 protein: CASSQDPGVDEQYF

V gene: TRBV4-2
J gene: TRBJ1-5
D gene: NA
clone size: NA
CDR3 DNA: TGTGCCAGCAGCCAAGACGGTCGGGGGAATCAGCCCCAGCATTTT
CDR3 protein: CASSQDGRGNQPQHF

V gene: TRBV7-7
J gene: TRBJ2-5
D gene: TRBD1
clone size: NA
CDR3 DNA: TGTGCTAGCAGCTCAACCGGGGACAGAACCGCACAAGAGACCCAGTACTTC
CDR3 protein: CASSSTGDRTAQETQYF

V gene: TRBV24-1
J gene: TRBJ2-5
D gene: NA
clone size: NA
CDR3 DNA: TGTGCCACCAGTGTCAGCGGGCAAGAGACCCAGTACTTC
CDR3 protein: CATSVSGQETQYF

V gene: TRBV27
J gene: TRBJ2-7
D gene: TRBD1
clone size: once
CDR3 DNA: TGTGCCAGCAGTGTTGGACAGGGAACCTACGAGCAGTACTTC
CDR3 protein: CASSVGQGTYEQYF

V gene: TRBV6-5
J gene: TRBJ2-1
D gene: NA
clone size: NA
CDR3 DNA: TGTGCCGGAGGGGACTCCTCACCGTATAATGAGCAGTTCTTC
CDR3 protein: CAGGDSSPYNEQFF

V gene: TRBV15
J gene: TRBJ2-2
D gene: NA
clone size: once
CDR3 DNA: TGTGCCACCACCGACAGGACGTACACCGGGGAGCTGTTTTTT
CDR3 protein: CATTDRTYTGELFF

V gene: TRBV6-5
J gene: TRBJ1-5
D gene: NA
clone size: few
CDR3 DNA: TGTGCCAGCAGTTACAAATATAGCAATCAGCCCCAGCATTTT
CDR3 protein: CASSYKYSNQPQHF

V gene: TRBV6-1
J gene: TRBJ1-1
D gene: NA
clone size: once
CDR3 DNA: TGTGCCAGCAGTGAGATCCCGACAGGAACTTTCGCCACTGAAGCTTTCTTT
CDR3 protein: CASSEIPTGTFATEAFF

V gene: TRBV6-6
J gene: TRBJ1-6
D gene: NA
clone size: NA
CDR3 DNA: TGTGCCAGCAGTTGGGGAGCGGCAGAATCTAATTCACCCCTCCACTTT
CDR3 protein: CASSWGAAESNSPLHF

V gene: TRBV5-1
J gene: TRBJ1-6
D gene: TRBD1
clone size: NA
CDR3 DNA: TGCGCCAGCAGCTTTGGACAGGGGGCAAATTCACCCCTCCACTTT
CDR3 protein: CASSFGQGANSPLHF

V gene: TRBV6-5
J gene: TRBJ1-4
D gene: NA
clone size: NA
CDR3 DNA: TGTGCCAGCAGTTACTGGGGGGTCTCGAATGAAAAACTGTTTTTT
CDR3 protein: CASSYWGVSNEKLFF

V gene: TRBV5-4
J gene: TRBJ2-3
D gene: TRBD2
clone size: few
CDR3 DNA: TGTGCCAGCAGCTTGGATCTTAGCGGGGGGTTTGGTACGCAGTATTTT
CDR3 protein: CASSLDLSGGFGTQYF

V gene: TRBV6-5
J gene: TRBJ1-2
D gene: NA
clone size: NA
CDR3 DNA: TGTGCCAGCAGTTACTCGAGATTAGAGGCGCTCAACGGCTACACCTTC
CDR3 protein: CASSYSRLEALNGYTF

V gene: TRBV9
J gene: TRBJ2-5
D gene: TRBD2
clone size: once
CDR3 DNA: TGTGCCAGCAGCCCGAGGGAGGGCTTAGAGACCCAGTACTTC
CDR3 protein: CASSPREGLETQYF

V gene: TRBV19
J gene: TRBJ2-5
D gene: TRBD2
clone size: NA
CDR3 DNA: TGTGCCAGTAGTTTTGGGACTAGCCAAGAGACCCAGTACTTC
CDR3 protein: CASSFGTSQETQYF

V gene: TRBV7-2
J gene: TRBJ2-3
D gene: TRBD2
clone size: NA
CDR3 DNA: TGTGCCAGCAGCAGGACTAGCGGGGGAGCAGATACGCAGTATTTT
CDR3 protein: CASSRTSGGADTQYF

V gene: TRBV5-4
J gene: TRBJ2-3
D gene: TRBD2
clone size: medium-sized
CDR3 DNA: TGTGCCAGCAGCTTGGCTGGACTAGCGGGGAAGGATACGCAGTATTTT
CDR3 protein: CASSLAGLAGKDTQYF

V gene: TRBV30
J gene: TRBJ2-3
D gene: NA
clone size: few
CDR3 DNA: TGTGCCTGGAGTTGGGGGGGCCTTGATACGCAGTATTTT
CDR3 protein: CAWSWGGLDTQYF

V gene: TRBV24-1
J gene: TRBJ2-1
D gene: NA
clone size: once
CDR3 DNA: TGTGCCACCAGTGATAACGGCAGGAACAATGAGCAGTTCTTC
CDR3 protein: CATSDNGRNNEQFF

V gene: TRBV10-1
J gene: TRBJ2-7
D gene: NA
clone size: NA
CDR3 DNA: TGCGCCAGCAGTGGCAGGGAGGTCTACGAGCAGTACTTC
CDR3 protein: CASSGREVYEQYF

V gene: TRBV18
J gene: TRBJ1-2
D gene: TRBD1
clone size: NA
CDR3 DNA: TGTGCCAGCTCACTTGGACAGGGAGCCAACTATGGCTACACCTTC
CDR3 protein: CASSLGQGANYGYTF

V gene: TRBV6-5
J gene: TRBJ1-6
D gene: NA
clone size: NA
CDR3 DNA: TGTGCCAGCCGGAGACAGTCAGGTTCACCCCTCCACTTT
CDR3 protein: CASRRQSGSPLHF

V gene: TRBV30
J gene: TRBJ1-5
D gene: NA
clone size: few
CDR3 DNA: TGTGCCTGGAGGGGGGGGGTATCGCAGCCCCAGCATTTT
CDR3 protein: CAWRGGVSQPQHF

V gene: TRBV11-2
J gene: TRBJ1-6
D gene: TRBD1
clone size: NA
CDR3 DNA: TGTGCCAGCAGTTTACAGGGGTCCTATAATTCACCCCTCCACTTT
CDR3 protein: CASSLQGSYNSPLHF

V gene: TRBV7-2
J gene: TRBJ2-3
D gene: NA
clone size: NA
CDR3 DNA: TGTGCCAGCTCCGGGCCTAGCGTGGGGGGTACGCAGTATTTT
CDR3 protein: CASSGPSVGGTQYF

V gene: TRBV12-3/TRBV12-4
J gene: TRBJ1-6
D gene: NA
clone size: NA
CDR3 DNA: TGTGCCAGCAGTTTGCAGGGTAATTCACCCCTCCACTTT
CDR3 protein: CASSLQGNSPLHF

V gene: TRBV4-3
J gene: TRBJ1-1
D gene: TRBD1
clone size: few
CDR3 DNA: TGCGCCAGCAGTTACAGGGGACACATGCGGGGGGGAGAAGCTTTCTTT
CDR3 protein: CASSYRGHMRGGEAFF

V gene: TRBV19
J gene: TRBJ1-1
D gene: NA
clone size: once
CDR3 DNA: TGTGCCAGTAGTTTACAGGGCCCCTTAGGCACTGAAGCTTTCTTT
CDR3 protein: CASSLQGPLGTEAFF

V gene: TRBV7-6
J gene: TRBJ2-3
D gene: TRBD1
clone size: NA
CDR3 DNA: TGTGCCAGCAGCCCAAACAGACAGGGGGTGCAAGATACGCAGTATTTT
CDR3 protein: CASSPNRQGVQDTQYF

V gene: TRBV4-3
J gene: TRBJ2-3
D gene: NA
clone size: once
CDR3 DNA: TGCGCCAGCAGCCAAGACAGGGGCACAGATACGCAGTATTTT
CDR3 protein: CASSQDRGTDTQYF

V gene: TRBV30
J gene: TRBJ2-1
D gene: TRBD2
clone size: NA
CDR3 DNA: TGTGCCTGGAGCGACGGACTAGCGGGGGGACCGATTCACTACAATGAGCAGTTCTTC
CDR3 protein: CAWSDGLAGGPIHYNEQFF

V gene: TRBV5-6
J gene: TRBJ1-4
D gene: NA
clone size: NA
CDR3 DNA: TGTGCCAGCAGCGCCAGACAGATCTTTAATGAAAAACTGTTTTTT
CDR3 protein: CASSARQIFNEKLFF

V gene: TRBV19
J gene: TRBJ1-6
D gene: NA
clone size: few
CDR3 DNA: TGTGCCAGTAGTGCCAGGGTAGGCAATTCACCCCTCCACTTT
CDR3 protein: CASSARVGNSPLHF

V gene: TRBV11-2
J gene: TRBJ2-7
D gene: NA
clone size: NA
CDR3 DNA: TGTGCCAGCAGCTTTAGACAGGACGAAACCTACGAGCAGTACTTC
CDR3 protein: CASSFRQDETYEQYF

V gene: TRBV4-3
J gene: TRBJ1-5
D gene: NA
clone size: few
CDR3 DNA: TGCGCCAGCAGCCAAGATCGAAGTCCCGGGAGCAATCAGCCCCAGCATTTT
CDR3 protein: CASSQDRSPGSNQPQHF

V gene: TRBV20-1
J gene: TRBJ2-7
D gene: NA
clone size: once
CDR3 DNA: TGCAGTGTTCTGTCTAACGAGCAGTACTTC
CDR3 protein: CSVLSNEQYF

V gene: TRBV18
J gene: TRBJ2-2
D gene: NA
clone size: NA
CDR3 DNA: TGTGCCAGCTCGCCTTATACACAGGGCCCTGGGAGCGGCGGGGAGCTGTTTTTT
CDR3 protein: CASSPYTQGPGSGGELFF

V gene: TRBV5-5
J gene: TRBJ1-1
D gene: NA
clone size: NA
CDR3 DNA: TGTGCCAGCAGCGTGAGGACAGCCACTGAAGCTTTCTTT
CDR3 protein: CASSVRTATEAFF

V gene: TRBV2
J gene: TRBJ2-4
D gene: NA
clone size: NA
CDR3 DNA: TGTGCCAGCAGTATGGGGGGAAACCTAGCCAAAAACATTCAGTACTTC
CDR3 protein: CASSMGGNLAKNIQYF

V gene: TRBV5-1
J gene: TRBJ2-1
D gene: TRBD2
clone size: NA
CDR3 DNA: TGCGCCAGCAGCTGGGGACTAGCGGGGGGCGTTTACAATGAGCAGTTCTTC
CDR3 protein: CASSWGLAGGVYNEQFF

V gene: TRBV19
J gene: TRBJ2-6
D gene: NA
clone size: NA
CDR3 DNA: TGTGCCAGTAGTATAGGACACTTTTTCAACTCTGGGGCCAACGTCCTGACTTTC
CDR3 protein: CASSIGHFFNSGANVLTF

V gene: TRBV6-2/TRBV6-3
J gene: TRBJ2-4
D gene: NA
clone size: NA
CDR3 DNA: TGTGCCAGCAGCCCCTATGGCAAAAACATTCAGTACTTC
CDR3 protein: CASSPYGKNIQYF

V gene: TRBV5-6
J gene: TRBJ2-1
D gene: NA
clone size: NA
CDR3 DNA: TGTGCCAGCAGACGTCGGGGGGCCCCCTACAATGAGCAGTTCTTC
CDR3 protein: CASRRRGAPYNEQFF

V gene: TRBV6-1
J gene: TRBJ2-3
D gene: NA
clone size: NA
CDR3 DNA: TGTGCCAGCAGTGAAGGGGCGGCCAGGGTGAGCGATACGCAGTATTTT
CDR3 protein: CASSEGAARVSDTQYF

V gene: TRBV15
J gene: TRBJ2-7
D gene: NA
clone size: NA
CDR3 DNA: TGTGCCACCAGCAGAGATAGAGGGTACGAGCAGTACTTC
CDR3 protein: CATSRDRGYEQYF

V gene: TRBV19
J gene: TRBJ1-5
D gene: TRBD1
clone size: NA
CDR3 DNA: TGTGCCAGTAGTATCTTTGACAGGGGGCCGGGGAGCAATCAGCCCCAGCATTTT
CDR3 protein: CASSIFDRGPGSNQPQHF